One TCR beta chain is described in this entry. As yet, its antigen is unknown. This sample is part of a study of neurological immune-mediated disorders. General study findings and limits: The absence of shared CDR3 amino acid sequences among expanded clones across subjects suggests private repertoires in all groups. Levels of TCR clonal expansion peaked in HTLV-1-associated myelopathy and reached their lowest in multiple sclerosis, under those of healthy controls.

Template-switch 5'RACE cDNA synthesis added a 10-nucleotide unique molecular identifier. The authors obtained over 180 million TCR-beta sequences from 15-18 subjects per sequencing run. MiXCR was run by TCRdb on the 5' RACE reads, yielding one entry per CDR3 protein. The table lists roughly 27,000 distinct CDR3 sequences, around a fifth of them singletons, with 15% to 20% in the top ten. This clonotype was obtained from an older woman in good health. Sequenced material: PBMCs.

The CDR3 DNA reads as TGTGCCAGCAGCCGCGTAGTACCCCCCTACAATGAGCAGTTCTTC. It translates to CASSRVVPPYNEQFF. The chain has TRBV6-5 and TRBJ2-1; D is unclear. The V end was cut by 6 bases, the J end by 2 bases, with 14 bases between. Germline V gives CDR1 MNHEY, CDR2 SVGAGI. The CDR3 covers 15 residues.